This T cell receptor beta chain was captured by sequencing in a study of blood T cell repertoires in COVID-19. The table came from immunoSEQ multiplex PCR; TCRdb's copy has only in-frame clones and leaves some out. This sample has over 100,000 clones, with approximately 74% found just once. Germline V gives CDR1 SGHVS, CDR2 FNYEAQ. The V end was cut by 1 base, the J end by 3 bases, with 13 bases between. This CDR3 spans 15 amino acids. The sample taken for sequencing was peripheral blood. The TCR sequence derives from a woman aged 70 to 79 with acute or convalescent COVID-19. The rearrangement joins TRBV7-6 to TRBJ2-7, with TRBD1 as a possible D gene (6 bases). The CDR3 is CASSLGRGSIYEQYF. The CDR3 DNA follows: TGTGCCAGCAGCTTAGGCAGGGGATCTATCTACGAGCAGTACTTC.